This is a list of T cell receptor beta chains from one sample in a study of shared clonotypes between healthy human individuals. Produced via immunoSEQ multiplex PCR; TCRdb's table is partial and in-frame only. The sample carries some 2.1 million clones, around 95% recorded once. Material for sequencing was naive CD4+ T cells sorted from blood. Receptors were obtained from a man aged 18 to 35 in good health. Each CDR3 is given with its conserved first and last residue. D genes are given only for firm matches. Rows may omit the clone size; those that give it use once, few, many or a size class.

TGCGCCAGCAGTGAGAACTGGGGGACAGATACGCAGTATTTT	CASSENWGTDTQYF	NA	NA	TRBV10-1	TRBJ2-3
TGTGCCAGCAGCCAGTTAGCAGGGGGCGTTGGGGAGACCCAGTACTTC	CASSQLAGGVGETQYF	NA	TRBD1	TRBV14	TRBJ2-5
TGTGCCTTATCGGGGGCAGATACGCAGTATTTT	CALSGADTQYF	NA	NA	TRBV30	TRBJ2-3
TGTGCCAGCTCACCGACGGGACAGCACTCCTACGAGCAGTACTTC	CASSPTGQHSYEQYF	NA	TRBD1	TRBV18	TRBJ2-7
TGTGCCAGCAAGGACAGTAACTACGAGCAGTACTTC	CASKDSNYEQYF	NA	NA	TRBV6-1	TRBJ2-7
TGTGCCAGCATCCAAAAGGGGAGAAACACCATATATTTT	CASIQKGRNTIYF	NA	NA	TRBV6-1	TRBJ1-3
TGTGCCAGCAGCCAAGAACTAGCGGGGGCCGGCGGGGAGCTGTTTTTT	CASSQELAGAGGELFF	NA	TRBD2	TRBV4-2	TRBJ2-2
TGTGCCAGCAGTTTATCAAGGACAGGGGAATATGGCTACACCTTC	CASSLSRTGEYGYTF	NA	TRBD1	TRBV27	TRBJ1-2
TGTGCCTGGACGGAACACCCAAATTCACCCCTCCACTTT	CAWTEHPNSPLHF	NA	NA	TRBV30	TRBJ1-6
TGTGCCAGCTCTCGGCCTACTAGCTCCGTGCATGAGCAGTTCTTC	CASSRPTSSVHEQFF	NA	NA	TRBV18	TRBJ2-1
TGTGCCAGCACCTCTAGCGGGCCTAGGGAGACCCAGTACTTC	CASTSSGPRETQYF	NA	TRBD2	TRBV6-5	TRBJ2-5
TGTGCCAGCAGTTACTCGAAGGCCCTAGCCAAAAACATTCAGTACTTC	CASSYSKALAKNIQYF	NA	NA	TRBV6-5	TRBJ2-4
TGTGCCAGCAGCTTAGTGGGGGGTGGCGAGCAGTACTTC	CASSLVGGGEQYF	NA	NA	TRBV11-3	TRBJ2-7
TGTGCCAGTAAAATTTCGGGCCAGCCCCAGCATTTT	CASKISGQPQHF	NA	NA	TRBV28	TRBJ1-5
TGCGCCAGCAGCTTGGGAGGGAACACTGAAGCTTTCTTT	CASSLGGNTEAFF	NA	NA	TRBV5-1	TRBJ1-1
TGTGCCAGCAGCGTCGACATAATCACCTACAATGAGCAGTTCTTC	CASSVDIITYNEQFF	NA	NA	TRBV11-2	TRBJ2-1
TGTGCCAGCAGCAACAAGTACGAGCAGTACTTC	CASSNKYEQYF	NA	NA	TRBV2	TRBJ2-7
TGCGCCAGCAGCCAAGAAGGGACAGGGTCGACGGAGACCCAGTACTTC	CASSQEGTGSTETQYF	once	TRBD1	TRBV4-1	TRBJ2-5
TGTGCAGTTAAGGGGGGAAACACCATATATTTT	CAVKGGNTIYF	NA	NA	TRBV5-4	TRBJ1-3
TGCGCCAGCAGGGTAGCGGGAAACGCCGGGGAGCTGTTTTTT	CASRVAGNAGELFF	NA	TRBD2	TRBV5-1	TRBJ2-2
TGTGCCAGCAGCCGGGGCAATCGGGGGGACATTCAGTACTTC	CASSRGNRGDIQYF	NA	TRBD2	TRBV6-5	TRBJ2-4
TGTGCCAGCAGCTTAGCGGCGCGGGGGCTGCAAGAGACCCAGTACTTC	CASSLAARGLQETQYF	once	NA	TRBV7-9	TRBJ2-5
TGCGCCAGCAGCCAACGAGGGGAATTCGGCAGGCAAGAGACCCAGTACTTC	CASSQRGEFGRQETQYF	NA	NA	TRBV4-1	TRBJ2-5
TGTGCCAGCAGCGCCGGACTAGCGGGAGGGCCCGAGAATGAGCAGTTCTTC	CASSAGLAGGPENEQFF	NA	TRBD2	TRBV5-4	TRBJ2-1
TGTGCCATCAGTGAGCCGGGACAGGGGGCCCAAGAGACCCAGTACTTC	CAISEPGQGAQETQYF	NA	TRBD1	TRBV10-3	TRBJ2-5
TGCGCCAGCAGCTTGGGTCAGGGGATGGGCGGCTACACCTTC	CASSLGQGMGGYTF	NA	NA	TRBV5-1	TRBJ1-2
TGTGCCAGCAGCTTGCGGACAGTCCTCTCCTACGAGCAGTACTTC	CASSLRTVLSYEQYF	NA	NA	TRBV5-5	TRBJ2-7